The clone carrying this T cell receptor (beta chain) was counted many times. Germline V lookup: CDR1 SGHTA, CDR2 FQGNSA. There are 14 residues in the CDR3. J was trimmed by 7 bases and V by 4 bases; bases with no gene match: 9. This record comes from a study of CD8 T cells in ankylosing spondylitis. TCRdb used MiXCR to reprocess the 5' RACE reads, holding one entry per CDR3 protein. The sample lists around 22,000 distinct CDR3 sequences, 10% to 15% seen once, with 30% to 45% in the top ten. The J gene is TRBJ2-5, the V gene TRBV7-2, with 7 positions matching TRBD2. The clonotype comes from a male donor with ankylosing spondylitis or in good health (not recorded which). The specimen was blood. The CDR3 coding sequence is TGTGCCAGCAGCTCCCCGGGGGGTGAATGGACCCAGTACTTC. It yields the protein CASSSPGGEWTQYF.